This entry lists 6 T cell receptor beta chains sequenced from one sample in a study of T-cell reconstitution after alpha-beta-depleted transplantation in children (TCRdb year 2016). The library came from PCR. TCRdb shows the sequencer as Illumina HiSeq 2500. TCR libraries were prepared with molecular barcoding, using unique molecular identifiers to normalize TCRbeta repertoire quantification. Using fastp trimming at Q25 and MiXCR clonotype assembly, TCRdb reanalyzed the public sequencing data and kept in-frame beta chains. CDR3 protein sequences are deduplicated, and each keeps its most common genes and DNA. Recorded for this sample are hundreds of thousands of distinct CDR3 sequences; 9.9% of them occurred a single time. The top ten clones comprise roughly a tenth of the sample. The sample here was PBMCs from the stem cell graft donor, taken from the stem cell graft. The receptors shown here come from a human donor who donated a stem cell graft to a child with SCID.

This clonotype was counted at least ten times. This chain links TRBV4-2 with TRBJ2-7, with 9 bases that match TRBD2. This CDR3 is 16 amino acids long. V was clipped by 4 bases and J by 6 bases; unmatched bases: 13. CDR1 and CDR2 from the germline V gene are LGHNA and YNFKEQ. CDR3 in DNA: TGTGCCAGCAGCCTGCATAGGACTAGCGAGGGGGGCGAGCAGTACTTC. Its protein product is CASSLHRTSEGGEQYF.

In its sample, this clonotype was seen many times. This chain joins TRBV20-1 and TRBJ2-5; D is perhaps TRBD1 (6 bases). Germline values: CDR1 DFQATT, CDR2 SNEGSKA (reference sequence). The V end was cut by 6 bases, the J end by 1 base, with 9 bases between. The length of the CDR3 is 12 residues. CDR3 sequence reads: CSASDSQETQYF. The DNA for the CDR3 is TGCAGTGCCTCGGACAGCCAAGAGACCCAGTACTTC.

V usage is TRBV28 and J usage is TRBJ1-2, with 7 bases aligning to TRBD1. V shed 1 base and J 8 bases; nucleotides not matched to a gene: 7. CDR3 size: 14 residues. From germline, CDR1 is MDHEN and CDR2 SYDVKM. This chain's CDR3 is CASSLSLRGGGYTF. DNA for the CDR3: TGTGCCAGCAGTTTATCCCTCAGGGGGGGCGGCTACACCTTC.

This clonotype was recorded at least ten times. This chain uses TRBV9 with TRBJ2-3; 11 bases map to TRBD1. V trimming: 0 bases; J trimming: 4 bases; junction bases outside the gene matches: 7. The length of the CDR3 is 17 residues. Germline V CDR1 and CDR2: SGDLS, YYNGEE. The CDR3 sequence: CASSVGWTGGWADTQYF. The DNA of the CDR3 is TGTGCCAGCAGCGTAGGTTGGACAGGGGGCTGGGCAGATACGCAGTATTTT.

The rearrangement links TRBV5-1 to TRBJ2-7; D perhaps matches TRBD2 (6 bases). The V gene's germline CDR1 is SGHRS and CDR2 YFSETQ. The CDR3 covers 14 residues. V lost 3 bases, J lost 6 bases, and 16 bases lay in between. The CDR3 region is CASSWTVGGSEQYF. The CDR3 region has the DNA TGCGCCAGCAGCTGGACCGTTGGAGGGAGCGAGCAGTACTTC.

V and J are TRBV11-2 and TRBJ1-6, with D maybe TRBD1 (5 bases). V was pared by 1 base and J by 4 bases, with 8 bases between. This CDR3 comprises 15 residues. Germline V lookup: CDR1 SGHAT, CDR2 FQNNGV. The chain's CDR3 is CASSLVTDYNSPLHF. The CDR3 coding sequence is TGTGCCAGCAGCTTAGTGACAGATTATAATTCACCCCTCCACTTT. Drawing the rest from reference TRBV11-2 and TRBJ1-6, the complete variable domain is EAGVAQSPRYKIIEKRQSVAFWCNPISGHATLYWYQQILGQGPKLLIQFQNNGVVDDSQLPKDRFSAERLKGVDSTLKIQPAKLEDSAVYLCASSLVTDYNSPLHFGNGTRLTVT.